The 10 T cell receptor beta chains given below trace back to one sample, sequenced in a study of neurological immune-mediated disorders (dated by TCRdb to the late 2010s). The library was prepared using 5' RACE. The sequencer listed for this sample is Illumina HiSeq 2500. The raw public reads went through TCRdb reprocessing: fastp at Q25, MiXCR clone calling, in-frame beta chains kept. CDR3 protein sequences are deduplicated, and each keeps its most common genes and DNA. In this sample the table shows around 80,000 distinct CDR3 sequences, 10% of which occur a single time. The ten largest account for about 1.8% of the sample. The sample consisted of PBMCs. The source is a man aged 40-55 years in good health.

At least ten counts were recorded for this clonotype. The chain joins TRBV6-5 to TRBJ2-1; D perhaps matches TRBD2 (6 bases). CDR1 MNHEY and CDR2 SVGAGI come from the germline V gene. V was cut by 0 bases and J by 2 bases, with 11 bases left in between. The CDR3 has 16 residues. The CDR3 bases are TGTGCCAGCAGTTACTCTGTGGCTAGCGCCTACAATGAGCAGTTCTTC. Translated, it gives CASSYSVASAYNEQFF.

About this clonotype itself: A much larger clonotype is one base distant, so this may be a read error. The J gene is TRBJ2-2, the V gene TRBV7-7; no reliable D call. The CDR3 is made up of 14 amino acids. The ends were cut back, 4 bases at V and 10 bases at J, with 16 bases in the middle. Germline V gives CDR1 SSHAT, CDR2 FNYEAQ (reference sequence). CDR3 in amino acids: CASSYQPSNVELFF. The CDR3 region has the DNA TGTGCCAGCAGCTATCAACCAAGCAACGTGGAGCTGTTTTTT.

V usage is TRBV11-2 and J usage is TRBJ2-4; 11 positions match TRBD2. Germline values: CDR1 SGHAT, CDR2 FQNNGV. V lost 3 bases to trimming and J lost 1 base; unmatched junction nucleotides: 2. This CDR3 contains 16 residues. CDR3 residues: CASSFSGGDAKNIQYF. DNA for the CDR3: TGTGCCAGCAGCTTTAGCGGGGGGGATGCCAAAAACATTCAGTACTTC.

This clonotype was counted many times. This chain links TRBV6-6 with TRBJ1-5; 7 nucleotides match TRBD1. The CDR3 length is 13 residues. With 9 bases clipped from V and 6 bases from J, the junction kept 8 bases outside the gene matches. Germline CDR1 and CDR2: MNHNY and SVGAGI (reference sequence). In nucleotides, the CDR3 is TGTGCCAGTCTGGACAGGAGGGGTCAGCCCCAGCATTTT. This gives the protein CASLDRRGQPQHF.

At least ten counts were recorded for this clonotype. The gene calls are TRBV7-2 and TRBJ2-5, with 9 bases fitting TRBD2. Per germline, CDR1 SGHTA and CDR2 FQGNSA. Unmatched junction bases numbered 19, after V lost 0 bases and J lost 5 bases. This CDR3 has 20 amino acids. DNA of the CDR3: TGTGCCAGCAGCTTAGCTCGGCGGGGACAGCGGGGGGTCCTGGGGGAGACCCAGTACTTC. Its translation is CASSLARRGQRGVLGETQYF.

Ten or more counts support this clonotype. The CDR3 DNA follows: TGTGCCAGCAGCTCGAACACCGGGGAGCTGTTTTTT. Its protein is CASSSNTGELFF. This chain connects TRBV12-3 or TRBV12-4 to TRBJ2-2; no firm D call. CDR3 length: 12 residues. The V and J ends lost 6 bases and 0 bases respectively, with 2 bases between them.

This clonotype appeared many times. This chain uses TRBV29-1 with TRBJ2-2, with D maybe TRBD1 (5 bases). Germline V lookup: CDR1 SQVTM, CDR2 ANQGSEA. The V gene lost 2 bases and the J gene lost 6 bases, with 7 bases spanning the gap. The CDR3 length is 12 residues. The CDR3 protein is CSVERGAGELFF. CDR3 nucleotides: TGCAGCGTTGAAAGGGGCGCCGGGGAGCTGTTTTTT.

The chain has TRBV18 and TRBJ2-1; 10 nucleotides agree with TRBD1. Per germline, CDR1 KGHSH and CDR2 LQKENI. V lost 3 bases, J lost 3 bases, and 5 bases stayed unmatched. The length of the CDR3 is 16 residues. CDR3 DNA sequence: TGTGCCAGCTCACCCGCCGGGACAGGGGTCTACAATGAGCAGTTCTTC. Translating gives CASSPAGTGVYNEQFF.

This clonotype came up many times. This sequence joins TRBV7-6 and TRBJ1-1; D call uncertain. V lost 5 bases and J 3 bases, leaving 16 bases between the germline ends. Germline CDR1 is SGHVS and CDR2 is FNYEAQ. This CDR3 is 15 amino acids long. The chain's CDR3 is CASSPTRRRDTEAFF. CDR3 DNA sequence: TGTGCCAGCAGCCCCACTCGGAGGAGGGACACTGAAGCTTTCTTT.

As concerns this clonotype: A junction end diverges from the germline sequence, so it may reflect a read error. This chain uses TRBV25-1 with TRBJ2-3; D call uncertain. CDR1 is MGHDK and CDR2 is SYGVNS in the germline V gene. The CDR3 runs 16 residues. The CDR3 here is CASSATVPESSDTQYF. In DNA form, the CDR3 reads TGTGCCAGCAGTGCTACAGTCCCGGAATCCTCTGATACGCAATATTTT.